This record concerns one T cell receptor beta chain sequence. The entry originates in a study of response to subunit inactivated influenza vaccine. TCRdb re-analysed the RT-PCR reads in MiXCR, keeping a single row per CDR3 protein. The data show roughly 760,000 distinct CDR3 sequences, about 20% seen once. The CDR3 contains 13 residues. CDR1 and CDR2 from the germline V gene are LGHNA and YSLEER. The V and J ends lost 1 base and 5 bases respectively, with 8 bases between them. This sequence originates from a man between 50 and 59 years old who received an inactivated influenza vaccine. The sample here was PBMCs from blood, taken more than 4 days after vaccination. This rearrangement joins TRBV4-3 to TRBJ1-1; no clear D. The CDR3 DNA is TGCGCCAGCAGCCAAGTGTGGTTGACTGAAGCTTTCTTT. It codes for CASSQVWLTEAFF.